The 32 T cell receptor beta chains below come from one sample, sequenced in a study of OX40 agonist ivuxolimab in advanced cancers. Profiled with immunoSEQ multiplex PCR; TCRdb holds only in-frame clones, not every one. The sample shows around 77,000 clones, around 90% of them seen only once. The specimen comprised CD4+ or CD8+ T cells sorted from blood, sampled in a trial of the OX40 agonist ivuxolimab. The receptors were gathered from an adult with an advanced solid tumor such as melanoma, head and neck, liver or kidney cancer.

This clone was recorded only once. As DNA, the CDR3 is TGTGCCATCAGTGATCAAACTGGCGGTTACAATGAGCAGTTCTTC. This codes for CAISDQTGGYNEQFF. The V gene is TRBV10-3, the J gene TRBJ2-1, with D unclear. The germline gives CDR1 ENHRY, CDR2 SYGVKD. The CDR3 has 15 amino acids. V lost 3 bases, J lost 4 bases, and 13 bases lay in between.

The chain employs TRBV11-1 and TRBJ2-7; TRBD1 matches at 8 bases. Unmatched junction bases numbered 0, after V lost 5 bases and J lost 3 bases. Germline CDR1 is SGHAT and CDR2 is FQDESV (reference sequence). The CDR3 is made up of 12 amino acids. CDR3: CASSDRGYEQYF. CDR3 DNA sequence: TGTGCCAGCAGCGACAGGGGCTACGAGCAGTACTTC.

The V call is TRBV19, the J call TRBJ2-2; 12 bases line up with TRBD2. V lost 2 bases and J lost 6; bases outside the gene matches: 10. Germline V CDR1 and CDR2: LNHDA, SQIVND (reference sequence). The CDR3 spans 18 residues. CDR3 in DNA: TGTGCCAGTAGTATAAGGGCTAGCGGGAGGGCTATCCCCGGGGAGCTGTTTTTT. This encodes CASSIRASGRAIPGELFF.

The gene calls are TRBV6-1 and TRBJ2-3; 7 bases are a match to TRBD1. Germline V gene data show CDR1 as MNHNS and CDR2 as SASEGT. CDR3 length: 14 amino acids. V lost 6 bases, J lost 4 bases, and 7 bases stayed unmatched. The CDR3 loop reads CASRETGRADTQYF. CDR3 in DNA: TGTGCCAGCAGGGAGACAGGGCGCGCAGATACGCAGTATTTT.

The CDR3 spells CASSLGRLLAFF. The DNA for the CDR3 is TGTGCCAGCAGCTTAGGACGGCTTTTAGCTTTCTTT. The J gene is TRBJ1-1, the V gene TRBV5-6; D is unresolved. The V gene's germline CDR1 is SGHDT and CDR2 YYEEEE. The CDR3 length is 12 residues. V was trimmed by 2 bases and J by 10 bases, leaving 12 bases between them.

J is TRBJ2-7 and V is TRBV6-1; tentative D call: TRBD1 (6 bases). Germline-derived CDR1 and CDR2 are MNHNS and SASEGT. This CDR3 comprises 14 residues. The V end lost 8 bases, the J end lost 4 bases, and 18 bases lay between the germline ends. Here the CDR3 reads CASGDRDTTYEQYF. CDR3 nucleotides: TGTGCCAGCGGGGACCGGGACACAACATACGAGCAGTACTTC.

The chain is built from TRBV5-1 and TRBJ2-7, with TRBD1 matching over 9 bases. The CDR3 is made up of 14 amino acids. Germline CDR1 is SGHRS and CDR2 is YFSETQ. V was clipped by 4 bases and J by 0 bases; unmatched bases: 2. CDR3 sequence reads: CASSATGGSYEQYF. The CDR3 DNA is TGCGCCAGCAGCGCGACAGGGGGCTCCTACGAGCAGTACTTC.

V is TRBV7-9 and J is TRBJ1-1, with D tentatively TRBD1 (6 bases). Trimming removed 4 bases from V and 1 base from J, with 10 bases in between. Germline CDR1 and CDR2: SEHNR and FQNEAQ (reference sequence). This CDR3 region has 14 residues. This CDR3 reads CASSSDRQNTEAFF. In nucleotides, the CDR3 is TGTGCCAGCAGCTCTGACAGGCAGAACACTGAAGCTTTCTTT.

The chain carries TRBV7-2 and TRBJ1-4; D is possibly TRBD1 (5 bases). Looked up from germline, CDR1 is SGHTA and CDR2 is FQGNSA. The CDR3 consists of 15 residues. The V end was cut by 2 bases, the J end by 8 bases, with 15 bases between. The CDR3, as DNA: TGTGCCAGCAGCTTAAGGGGACGCACTCAAGAAAAACTGTTTTTT. Protein product: CASSLRGRTQEKLFF. The variable domain in full, with the rest retrieved from reference TRBV7-2 and TRBJ1-4, is GAGVSQSPSNKVTEKGKDVELRCDPISGHTALYWYRQSLGQGLEFLIYFQGNSAPDKSGLPSDRFSAERTGGSVSTLTIQRTQQEDSAVYLCASSLRGRTQEKLFFGSGTQLSVL.

The rearrangement links TRBV7-9 to TRBJ2-3; 12 bases line up with TRBD2. The trim removed 5 bases at V and 5 bases at J, leaving 8 bases unmatched. CDR3 length equals 16 residues. Germline V CDR1 and CDR2: SEHNR, FQNEAQ (reference sequence). CDR3 DNA sequence: TGTGCCAGCAGCGCCCGACTAGCGGGAGATAGAGATACGCAGTATTTT. The encoded protein is CASSARLAGDRDTQYF.

The chain is built from TRBV19 and TRBJ1-5; D perhaps matches TRBD1 (5 bases). V lost 6 bases and J lost 5, with 17 bases in between. CDR1 and CDR2 (germline): LNHDA, SQIVND (reference sequence). CDR3 length equals 15 residues. CDR3 nucleotides: TGTGCCAGTAGGGGGCGGCCCCTCGGTGATCAGCCCCAGCATTTT. This gives the protein CASRGRPLGDQPQHF.

This clone was recorded only once. The chain uses TRBV14 and TRBJ2-6, with a tentative D call TRBD1 (5 bases). The CDR3 sequence is 16 residues long. Germline V lookup: CDR1 SGHDN, CDR2 FVKESK. Trimming cost V 4 bases and J 4 bases, with 14 bases left between them. CDR3 nucleotides: TGTGCCAGCAGCCGGGGTGCCTCAGGGGGGGCCAACGTCCTGACTTTC. It translates to CASSRGASGGANVLTF.

The chain carries TRBV7-2 and TRBJ2-3; no definite D call. The CDR3 contains 12 residues. V shed 2 bases and J shed 4 bases, with 4 bases lying between them. CDR1 is SGHTA and CDR2 is FQGNSA in the germline V gene. The CDR3: CASSLLSDTQYF. The DNA for the CDR3 is TGTGCCAGCAGCTTACTGTCAGATACGCAGTATTTT.

V and J are TRBV6-5 and TRBJ2-2; no definite D call. The CDR3 totals 11 residues. CDR1 and CDR2 from the germline V gene are MNHEY and SVGAGI. V lost 6 bases and J lost 8, with 7 bases in between. The CDR3 DNA follows: TGTGCCAGCAGCACCTCGGGGGAGCTGTTTTTT. It yields the protein CASSTSGELFF.

V gene TRBV7-8 combines with J gene TRBJ1-6, with D unresolved. The CDR3 consists of 13 residues. Germline CDR1 reads SGHVS; CDR2 reads FQNEAQ. The V end was cut by 8 bases, the J end by 4 bases, with 9 bases between. The CDR3 nucleotides read TGTGCCAGCCCCGTGGGGTATAATTCACCCCTCCACTTT. This codes for CASPVGYNSPLHF.

The rearrangement uses TRBV7-6 and TRBJ2-1; no clear D. V was trimmed by 5 bases and J by 9 bases, leaving 14 bases between them. The CDR3 is 13 residues long. Germline values: CDR1 SGHVS, CDR2 FNYEAQ. As DNA, the CDR3 is TGTGCCAGCAGCGCCACGAACTTGGGTGAGCAGTTCTTC. Translation: CASSATNLGEQFF.

Concerning this clone: Other nucleotide sequences from this sample produce the same CDR3. The genes are TRBV7-2 and TRBJ2-6; 12 nucleotides agree with TRBD2. CDR1 and CDR2 from the germline V gene are SGHTA and FQGNSA. The CDR3 has 17 amino acids. J lost 1 base, V lost 2 bases, and 0 bases had no gene match. The CDR3 here is CASSLTSGRSGANVLTF. CDR3 coding DNA: TGTGCCAGCAGCTTAACTAGCGGGAGGTCTGGGGCCAACGTCCTGACTTTC.

The chain carries TRBV28 and TRBJ2-5, with 9 bases lining up with TRBD2. There are 17 residues in the CDR3. Germline CDR1 is MDHEN and CDR2 is SYDVKM. V lost 2 bases, J lost 4 bases, and 11 bases stayed unmatched. The CDR3 DNA reads TGTGCCAGCAGTTTAGCCTTAGCGGGAGTCATGCCAGAGACCCAGTACTTC. Protein sequence: CASSLALAGVMPETQYF.

This chain connects TRBV9 to TRBJ1-5; TRBD1 matches 9 bases. This CDR3 spans 14 amino acids. The V gene's germline CDR1 is SGDLS and CDR2 YYNGEE. V shed 3 bases and J 10 bases; nucleotides not matched to a gene: 8. CDR3 coding DNA: TGTGCCAGCAGCGACGGACAGGGGTTTCAACCCCAGCATTTT. Its protein is CASSDGQGFQPQHF.

This clone was recorded once. This chain connects TRBV6-5 to TRBJ2-3; 12 bases map to TRBD2. Losses at the gene ends were 4 bases for V and 4 bases for J; bases not matched to a gene: 6. The CDR3 has 16 amino acids. Germline V CDR1 and CDR2: MNHEY, SVGAGI. CDR3 in amino acids: CASSFGLAGSPDTQYF. The CDR3 DNA sequence: TGTGCCAGCAGTTTCGGACTAGCGGGGAGTCCAGATACGCAGTATTTT.

The gene calls are TRBV11-1 and TRBJ2-1, with TRBD2 identical over 12 bases. The CDR3 is 17 residues long. In germline, CDR1 is SGHAT, CDR2 FQDESV (reference sequence). With 4 bases clipped from V and 9 bases from J, the junction kept 13 bases outside the gene matches. The CDR3 here is CASSSRTELAGGLEQFF. CDR3 nucleotide sequence: TGTGCCAGCAGCTCTAGAACGGAACTAGCGGGAGGTCTTGAGCAGTTCTTC. The full variable domain, with the rest looked up from reference TRBV11-1 and TRBJ2-1, is EAEVAQSPRYKITEKSQAVAFWCDPISGHATLYWYRQILGQGPELLVQFQDESVVDDSQLPKDRFSAERLKGVDSTLKIQPAELGDSAMYLCASSSRTELAGGLEQFFGPGTRLTVL.

The gene calls are TRBV19 and TRBJ2-7, with D maybe TRBD1 (5 bases). V was shortened by 11 bases and J by 2 bases, with 13 bases between the two germline ends. Looked up from germline, CDR1 is LNHDA and CDR2 is SQIVND (reference sequence). The CDR3 runs 12 residues. CDR3 DNA: TGTGCCTCACAAGGGGTTACCTACGAGCAGTACTTC. Encoded protein: CASQGVTYEQYF.

This CDR3 reads CASSRTGQETQYF. The CDR3 nucleotides read TGTGCCAGCAGCCGGACAGGCCAAGAGACCCAGTACTTC. The chain combines TRBV6-5 with TRBJ2-5; 7 nucleotides align to TRBD1. The CDR3 covers 13 residues. V shed 6 bases and J 1 base; nucleotides not matched to a gene: 2. Germline-derived CDR1 and CDR2 are MNHEY and SVGAGI.

The J gene is TRBJ1-5, the V gene TRBV5-5, with TRBD1 as a possible D gene (6 bases). V was pared by 4 bases and J by 3 bases, with 11 bases between. The CDR3 loop spans 14 amino acids. CDR1 and CDR2 from the germline V gene are SGHKS and YYEKEE (reference sequence). CDR3 in DNA: TGTGCCAGCAGCATACAGGGCTCCAATCAGCCCCAGCATTTT. Translated: CASSIQGSNQPQHF.

This chain links TRBV7-3 with TRBJ2-6, with D tentatively TRBD1 (6 bases). The CDR3 sequence is 15 residues long. V lost 4 bases and J 2 bases, leaving 9 bases between the germline ends. Germline V gene lookup returns CDR1 SGHTA and CDR2 FQGTGA. This CDR3 is CASSSSGAGANVLTF. The CDR3 DNA sequence: TGTGCCAGCAGCTCCTCAGGGGCTGGGGCCAACGTCCTGACTTTC.

This chain joins TRBV11-3 and TRBJ2-5, with 7 bases identical to TRBD1. The CDR3 covers 14 residues. CDR1 SGHNT and CDR2 YENEEA come from the germline V gene. J gave up 2 bases and V 8 bases, and 8 bases lay outside the gene matches. CDR3 sequence: CASAPGGSQETQYF. CDR3 nucleotides: TGTGCCAGCGCCCCAGGGGGATCGCAAGAGACCCAGTACTTC.

The chain couples TRBV5-1 to TRBJ2-7; D is unresolved. Germline CDR1 is SGHRS and CDR2 is YFSETQ. With 4 bases removed from V and 4 bases from J, the gap between germline ends came to 15 bases. The CDR3 loop spans 14 amino acids. For the CDR3, the DNA is TGCGCCAGCAGCCCCTTCCGAGTAGGTTACGAGCAGTACTTC. Translation gives CASSPFRVGYEQYF.

The chain combines TRBV6-4 with TRBJ2-2, with 10 nucleotides matching TRBD2. CDR3 length: 17 residues. Per the germline V gene, CDR1 is MRHNA and CDR2 is SNTAGT. V lost 0 bases, J lost 4 bases, and 5 bases stayed unmatched. This CDR3 reads CASSDSGLARGTGELFF. CDR3 sequence (DNA): TGTGCCAGCAGTGACTCGGGACTAGCGAGGGGCACCGGGGAGCTGTTTTTT.

This chain uses TRBV15 with TRBJ1-6, with 8 bases that match TRBD1. The CDR3 consists of 14 residues. CDR1 and CDR2 (germline): LNHNV, YYDKDF (reference sequence). V was clipped by 7 bases and J by 13 bases; unmatched bases: 12. The DNA of the CDR3 is TGTGCCACCAAGTTGGGACAGGAGGGTTCGCCCCTCCACTTT. Its protein is CATKLGQEGSPLHF.

J is TRBJ1-1 and V is TRBV28; weak D call: TRBD1 (5 bases). This CDR3 contains 14 residues. The V end was cut by 6 bases, the J end by 3 bases, with 14 bases between. Germline lookup yields CDR1 MDHEN and CDR2 SYDVKM. This CDR3 reads CASRSGGLDTEAFF. The CDR3 DNA is TGTGCCAGCAGGTCTGGGGGGTTGGACACTGAAGCTTTCTTT.

The V call is TRBV5-1, the J call TRBJ1-5; 9 positions agree with TRBD1. V lost 4 bases to trimming and J lost 9 bases; unmatched junction nucleotides: 8. The CDR3 is 14 amino acids. Germline CDR1 reads SGHRS; CDR2 reads YFSETQ. CDR3 region: CASSPGQGFLPQHF. The CDR3 coding sequence is TGCGCCAGCAGCCCGGGACAGGGTTTCCTGCCCCAGCATTTT.

The CDR3 reads CTSSQVSGVGANVLTF. CDR3 nucleotides: TGCACCAGCAGCCAAGTCTCAGGGGTCGGGGCCAACGTCCTGACTTTC. J is TRBJ2-6 and V is TRBV1; no check of the table's D call, TRBD1, against the DNA was made. TRBV1 is deemed a pseudogene. CDR3 size: 16 residues.